This TCR beta chain was found in a study of OX40 agonist ivuxolimab in advanced cancers. In the study overall: Intravenous ivuxolimab at 0.01 to 10 mg/kg was given to patients every 2 weeks. Patients with hepatocellular carcinoma, melanoma, renal cell or head and neck cancer made up the dose-escalation patients. Overall study findings and caveats: Also showing low normalized T-cell clonal expansion were some of the nonresponders.

This clone was seen only once. The antigen is undetermined. Trimming took 6 bases from V and 0 from J, leaving 15 bases between them. This CDR3 comprises 17 residues. CDR1 is MNHEY, CDR2 SMNVEV, per germline (reference sequence). Only in-frame clones appear in the TCRdb table, and some are missing; sequencing was by immunoSEQ multiplex PCR. The sample holds around 65,000 clones, approximately 90% seen once. Autoimmune disease history or systemic immunosuppression barred patients. The specimen comprised CD4+ or CD8+ T cells sorted from blood, sampled in a trial of the OX40 agonist ivuxolimab. V usage is TRBV27 and J usage is TRBJ2-6; possible D gene TRBD1, 5 bases. The sequence was collected from an adult with an advanced solid tumor such as melanoma, head and neck, liver or kidney cancer. CDR3 bases: TGTGCCAGCAGCGGTTGGACATACAGCTCTGGGGCCAACGTCCTGACTTTC. Translated: CASSGWTYSSGANVLTF.